Each of the 18 T cell receptor beta chains below was sequenced from the same sample in a study of control samples from healthy donors and cancer patients. TCRdb's copy holds only in-frame clones and misses some; the assay was immunoSEQ multiplex PCR. Altogether some 150,000 clones are present, over 90% being singletons, with the ten largest covering roughly 2.3%. What was sequenced was blood. Receptor source: a middle-aged man in good health.

This chain joins TRBV27 and TRBJ2-1, with TRBD2 identical over 11 bases. There are 16 residues in the CDR3. Germline V gene sequence: CDR1 MNHEY, CDR2 SMNVEV (reference sequence). V shed 5 bases and J 4 bases; nucleotides not matched to a gene: 7. CDR3 bases: TGTGCCAGCAGTCCCCAAGGGACTAGCGGTTACAATGAGCAGTTCTTC. Amino acid sequence: CASSPQGTSGYNEQFF.

The chain joins TRBV5-4 to TRBJ1-5; D unclear. Trimming took off 0 bases at V and 0 bases at J, with 1 base between the two ends. Per germline, CDR1 SGHNT and CDR2 YYREEE (reference sequence). The CDR3 is 13 amino acids. Written as DNA, the CDR3 is TGTGCCAGCAGCTTGGATAGCAATCAGCCCCAGCATTTT. This sequence encodes CASSLDSNQPQHF.

This clone was seen once. The rearrangement links TRBV27 to TRBJ2-3, with 11 bases lining up with TRBD2. J gave up 0 bases and V 2 bases, and 10 bases lay outside the gene matches. This CDR3 is 19 amino acids long. Germline assignment: CDR1 MNHEY and CDR2 SMNVEV (reference sequence). CDR3 in amino acids: CASSLVGSGRGSSTDTQYF. In DNA form, the CDR3 reads TGTGCCAGCAGTTTAGTCGGTAGCGGGAGGGGATCAAGCACAGATACGCAGTATTTT.

This clone was observed a single time. This rearrangement joins TRBV30 to TRBJ1-6; 7 bases fit TRBD1. Per the germline V gene, CDR1 is GTSNPN and CDR2 is SVGIG (reference sequence). Unmatched junction bases numbered 5, after V lost 2 bases and J lost 7 bases. CDR3 length: 14 amino acids. CDR3 sequence reads: CAWSLSTGNSPLHF. In nucleotides, the CDR3 is TGTGCCTGGAGTCTCTCGACAGGGAATTCACCCCTCCACTTT.

The chain uses TRBV30 and TRBJ1-6; 7 bases agree with TRBD1. The CDR3 loop spans 14 amino acids. Germline V gene sequence: CDR1 GTSNPN, CDR2 SVGIG (reference sequence). CDR3 amino acids: CAVPRQGTNSPLHF. Here the CDR3 DNA reads TGTGCGGTACCCAGACAGGGTACTAATTCACCCCTCCACTTT. Full variable domain (rest looked up from reference TRBV30 and TRBJ1-6): SQTIHQWPATLVQPVGSPLSLECTVEGTSNPNLYWYRQAAGRGLQLLFYSVGIGQISSEVPQNLSASRPQDRQFILSSKKLLLSDSGFYLCAVPRQGTNSPLHFGNGTRLTVT.

The chain has TRBV19 and TRBJ2-7, with 14 positions matching TRBD2. The junction had 10 bases not matched to a gene; V was cut back by 3 bases and J by 0 bases. This CDR3 spans 19 amino acids. Germline V gene data show CDR1 as LNHDA and CDR2 as SQIVND (reference sequence). This chain's CDR3 is CASSIFLGTSGRHSYEQYF. Here the CDR3 DNA reads TGTGCCAGTAGTATTTTTTTGGGGACTAGCGGGAGACACTCCTACGAGCAGTACTTC. The whole variable domain, remainder taken from reference TRBV19 and TRBJ2-7, is DGGITQSPKYLFRKEGQNVTLSCEQNLNHDAMYWYRQDPGQGLRLIYYSQIVNDFQKGDIAEGYSVSREKKESFPLTVTSAQKNPTAFYLCASSIFLGTSGRHSYEQYFGPGTRLTVT.

This rearrangement joins TRBV5-5 to TRBJ2-5; D gene unclear. Germline assignment: CDR1 SGHKS and CDR2 YYEKEE (reference sequence). Trimming shortened V by 2 bases and J by 1 base, and 6 bases separated the two germline ends. The CDR3 has 13 residues. CDR3 DNA sequence: TGTGCCAGCAGCTTACGGCTCCAAGAGACCCAGTACTTC. Translation: CASSLRLQETQYF.

The chain carries TRBV5-1 and TRBJ2-7; TRBD2 agrees at 9 bases. With V trimmed by 0 bases and J by 1 base, 5 bases remained unmatched. Germline loops: CDR1 SGHRS, CDR2 YFSETQ. This CDR3 spans 16 amino acids. The CDR3 DNA reads TGCGCCAGCAGCTTGGAGGTTAGCGGGGGATCCTACGAGCAGTACTTC. Encoded protein: CASSLEVSGGSYEQYF. Complete variable domain (other parts from reference TRBV5-1 and TRBJ2-7): KAGVTQTPRYLIKTRGQQVTLSCSPISGHRSVSWYQQTPGQGLQFLFEYFSETQRNKGNFPGRFSGRQFSNSRSEMNVSTLELGDSALYLCASSLEVSGGSYEQYFGPGTRLTVT.

The genes are TRBV6-1 and TRBJ1-3, with a tentative D call TRBD1 (5 bases). The CDR3 sequence is 16 residues long. Between the trimmed V and J ends, which lost 3 bases and 7 bases, there was a span of 19 bases. Germline V lookup: CDR1 MNHNS, CDR2 SASEGT. CDR3 region: CASSERRRGRMNTIYF. CDR3 nucleotide sequence: TGTGCCAGCAGTGAGCGTAGGAGGGGTCGGATGAACACCATATATTTT.

The rearrangement links TRBV5-1 to TRBJ1-1; 9 bases fit TRBD1. V dropped 4 bases and J dropped 4; count of bases not matched to a gene: 11. This CDR3 is built from 16 residues. CDR1 and CDR2 (germline): SGHRS, YFSETQ. The CDR3 spells CASSLQGARMGTEAFF. CDR3 nucleotides: TGCGCCAGCAGCCTACAGGGGGCGAGGATGGGCACTGAAGCTTTCTTT.

The chain recombines TRBV28 with TRBJ1-5, with D possibly matching TRBD1 (6 bases). V lost 8 bases and J 2 bases, leaving 10 bases between the germline ends. This CDR3 has 13 residues. Looked up from germline, CDR1 is MDHEN and CDR2 is SYDVKM. CDR3 nucleotides: TGTGCCAGCCACAGGGCTGGCAATCAGCCCCAGCATTTT. It translates to CASHRAGNQPQHF.

In its sample, this clone was seen once. The CDR3 here is CAISASQNTGELFF. Written as DNA, the CDR3 is TGTGCCATCAGTGCCTCCCAGAACACCGGGGAGCTGTTTTTT. The chain links TRBV10-3 to TRBJ2-2; D remains ambiguous. Trimming pared 4 bases from V and 1 base from J, leaving 7 bases between. The V gene's germline CDR1 is ENHRY and CDR2 SYGVKD. CDR3 length: 14 amino acids.

V usage is TRBV3-1 (or the pseudogene TRBV3-2) and J usage is TRBJ2-2; no reliable D call. Germline CDR1 reads LGHDT; CDR2 reads YNNKEL (reference sequence). The ends were cut back, 2 bases at V and 2 bases at J, with 0 bases in the middle. The CDR3 consists of 12 residues. The CDR3 DNA is TGTGCCAGCAGCCAAAACACCGGGGAGCTGTTTTTT. Its translation: CASSQNTGELFF.

The chain carries TRBV30 and TRBJ2-7, with D tentatively TRBD1 (6 bases). The CDR3 has 13 residues. The germline V and J ends were trimmed by 2 bases and 2 bases, with 10 bases remaining between them. Looked up from germline, CDR1 is GTSNPN and CDR2 is SVGIG (reference sequence). The chain's CDR3 is CAWSRDITYEQYF. For the CDR3, the DNA is TGTGCCTGGAGTAGGGACATAACCTACGAGCAGTACTTC.

The J gene is TRBJ2-1, the V gene TRBV7-9, with 13 bases that match TRBD2. Germline CDR1 and CDR2: SEHNR and FQNEAQ (reference sequence). V was clipped by 1 base and J by 8 bases; unmatched bases: 5. This CDR3 has 16 amino acids. CDR3 residues: CASSLGRTSGSYEQFF. CDR3 bases: TGTGCCAGCAGCTTAGGCCGGACTAGCGGGAGCTATGAGCAGTTCTTC.

The chain has TRBV7-9 and TRBJ2-6; the D is unclear. CDR1 SEHNR and CDR2 FQNEAQ come from the germline V gene (reference sequence). This CDR3 region has 13 residues. Trimming cost V 2 bases and J 2 bases, with 1 base left between them. CDR3 in DNA: TGTGCCAGCAGCTTACCTGGGGCCAACGTCCTGACTTTC. Amino acid sequence: CASSLPGANVLTF. The whole variable domain, remainder taken from reference TRBV7-9 and TRBJ2-6, is DTGVSQNPRHKITKRGQNVTFRCDPISEHNRLYWYRQTLGQGPEFLTYFQNEAQLEKSRLLSDRFSAERPKGSFSTLEIQRTEQGDSAMYLCASSLPGANVLTFGAGSRLTVL.

Only a few counts were recorded for this clone. This sequence joins TRBV28 and TRBJ2-5, with D perhaps matching TRBD2 (6 bases). Trimming removed 5 bases from V and 1 base from J, with 14 bases in between. Germline V gives CDR1 MDHEN, CDR2 SYDVKM. The CDR3 is made up of 15 amino acids. The CDR3 DNA is TGTGCCAGCAGTAAAGGCGGGGCGTTCCAAGAGACCCAGTACTTC. It specifies CASSKGGAFQETQYF.

The rearrangement joins TRBV27 to TRBJ2-7; D may match TRBD1 or TRBD2 (5 bases each). The CDR3 contains 15 residues. Germline lookup yields CDR1 MNHEY and CDR2 SMNVEV (reference sequence). Trimming cost V 6 bases and J 5 bases, with 20 bases left between them. CDR3 residues: CASSPGWGIFNEQYF. CDR3 sequence (DNA): TGTGCCAGCAGCCCTGGGTGGGGGATATTTAACGAGCAGTACTTC.